The present T cell receptor beta chain was sequenced within a study of blood T cell repertoires in COVID-19. At the level of the study: Samples came from the United States, Italy and Spain, spanning acute and convalescent COVID-19. Sample material is recorded as cDNA or gDNA derived from T cells, B-cell-depleted T cells, or PBMCs.

As processed by the authors: Reference gene primer amplification in the assay estimated nucleated cell counts. Generated by immunoSEQ multiplex PCR, the TCRdb table keeps only in-frame clones and is missing some. V, J and clone size were drawn from that table, and D and trimming were deduced from the DNA. The table has around 270,000 clones, 65% to 90% seen once. Looked up from germline, CDR1 is SGHTA and CDR2 is FQGNSA. This CDR3 is 18 amino acids long. V trimming: 5 bases; J trimming: 1 base; junction bases outside the gene matches: 10. J is TRBJ1-6 and V is TRBV7-2, with 8 bases lining up with TRBD1. This sequence was found in a man aged 30 to 39 with active or convalescent COVID-19. The sample comprised peripheral blood. The CDR3 DNA follows: TGTGCCAGCAGCCCCAGGACAGGGAGTGTTTCCTATAATTCACCCCTCCACTTT. Its translation is CASSPRTGSVSYNSPLHF.